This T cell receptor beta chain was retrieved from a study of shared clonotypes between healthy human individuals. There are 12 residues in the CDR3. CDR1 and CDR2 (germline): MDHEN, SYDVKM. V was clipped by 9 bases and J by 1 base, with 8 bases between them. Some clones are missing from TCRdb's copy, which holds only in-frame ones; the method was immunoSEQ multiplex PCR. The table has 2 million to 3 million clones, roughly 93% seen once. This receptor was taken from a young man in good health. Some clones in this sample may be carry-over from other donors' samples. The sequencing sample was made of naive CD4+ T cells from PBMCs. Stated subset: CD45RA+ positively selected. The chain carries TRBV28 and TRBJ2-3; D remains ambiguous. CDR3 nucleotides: TGTGCCAGTAGTGTCCGCACAGATACGCAGTATTTT. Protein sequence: CASSVRTDTQYF.